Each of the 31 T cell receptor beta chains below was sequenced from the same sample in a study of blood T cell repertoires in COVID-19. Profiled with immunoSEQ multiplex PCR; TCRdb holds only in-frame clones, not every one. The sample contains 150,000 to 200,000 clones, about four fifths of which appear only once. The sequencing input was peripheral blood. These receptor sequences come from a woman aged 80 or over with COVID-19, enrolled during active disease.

The CDR3 DNA sequence: TGTGCCAGCAGCGTTCATAGCGGGAGAGGAGTAAATGAGCAGTTCTTC. This codes for CASSVHSGRGVNEQFF. The V call is TRBV4-2, the J call TRBJ2-1, with 9 bases that match TRBD2. Germline values: CDR1 LGHNA, CDR2 YNFKEQ. The CDR3 covers 16 residues. V dropped 5 bases and J dropped 7; count of bases not matched to a gene: 12.

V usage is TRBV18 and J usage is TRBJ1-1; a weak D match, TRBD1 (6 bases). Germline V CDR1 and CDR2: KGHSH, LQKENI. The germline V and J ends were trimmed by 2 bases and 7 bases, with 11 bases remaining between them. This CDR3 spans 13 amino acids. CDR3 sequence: CASSPFTGIEAFF. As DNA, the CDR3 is TGTGCCAGCTCACCATTTACAGGGATTGAAGCTTTCTTT.

The CDR3 DNA follows: TGCGCCAGCAGCTTTAGCGGGAGAGGCGACGAGCAGTACTTC. Amino acids: CASSFSGRGDEQYF. The chain uses TRBV5-1 and TRBJ2-7, with TRBD2 matching 9 bases. J lost 5 bases, V lost 2 bases, and 5 bases had no gene match. The CDR3 has 14 amino acids. Germline CDR1 SGHRS, CDR2 YFSETQ.

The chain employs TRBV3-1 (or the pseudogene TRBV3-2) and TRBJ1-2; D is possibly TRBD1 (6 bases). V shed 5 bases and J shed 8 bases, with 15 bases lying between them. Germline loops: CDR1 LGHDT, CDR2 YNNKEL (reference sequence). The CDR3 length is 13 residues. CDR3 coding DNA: TGTGCCAGCAGCTGGGTCCCCGGGACAGGCTACACCTTC. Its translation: CASSWVPGTGYTF.

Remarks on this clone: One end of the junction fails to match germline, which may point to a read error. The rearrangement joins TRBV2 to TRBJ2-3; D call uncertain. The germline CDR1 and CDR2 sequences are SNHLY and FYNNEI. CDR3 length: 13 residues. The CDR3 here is CASSDNSKDTQYF. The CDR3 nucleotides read TGTGCCAGCAGTGACAACAGCAAAGATACGCAGTATTTT.

In DNA form, the CDR3 reads TGTGCCACCAGCAGAGGAAGACAGGGTCTAGAAACCGGGGAGCTGTTTTTT. This codes for CATSRGRQGLETGELFF. V gene TRBV15 combines with J gene TRBJ2-2; 7 nucleotides line up with TRBD1. Germline CDR1 is LNHNV and CDR2 is YYDKDF (reference sequence). Trimming cost V 1 base and J 5 bases; bases outside gene matches: 10. CDR3 length: 17 amino acids.

The CDR3 sequence is CASSWTHYSNQPQHF. CDR3 in DNA: TGTGCCAGTAGCTGGACACATTATAGCAATCAGCCCCAGCATTTT. The rearrangement links TRBV19 to TRBJ1-5; D is perhaps TRBD1 (5 bases). The CDR3 loop spans 15 amino acids. Germline lookup yields CDR1 LNHDA and CDR2 SQIVND (reference sequence). Trimming took 6 bases from V and 0 from J, leaving 12 bases between them.

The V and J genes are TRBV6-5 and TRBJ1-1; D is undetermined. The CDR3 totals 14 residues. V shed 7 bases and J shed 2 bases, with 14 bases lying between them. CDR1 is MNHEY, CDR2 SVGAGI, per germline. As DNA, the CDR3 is TGTGCCAGCATAGACCGGCGAGGCAACACTGAAGCTTTCTTT. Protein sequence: CASIDRRGNTEAFF.

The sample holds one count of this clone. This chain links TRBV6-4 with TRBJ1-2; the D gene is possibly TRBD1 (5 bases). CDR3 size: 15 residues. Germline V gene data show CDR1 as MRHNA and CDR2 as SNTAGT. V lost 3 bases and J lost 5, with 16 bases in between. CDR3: CASSEVGQGLYGYTF. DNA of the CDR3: TGTGCCAGCAGTGAAGTAGGACAAGGGCTTTATGGCTACACCTTC.

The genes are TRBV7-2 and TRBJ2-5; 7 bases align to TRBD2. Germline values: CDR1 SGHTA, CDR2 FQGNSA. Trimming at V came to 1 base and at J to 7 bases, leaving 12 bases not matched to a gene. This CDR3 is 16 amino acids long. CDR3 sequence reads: CASSLEGTGGRGTQYF. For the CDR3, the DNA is TGTGCCAGCAGCTTAGAAGGCACGGGGGGTCGCGGGACCCAGTACTTC. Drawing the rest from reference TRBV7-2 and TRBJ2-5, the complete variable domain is GAGVSQSPSNKVTEKGKDVELRCDPISGHTALYWYRQSLGQGLEFLIYFQGNSAPDKSGLPSDRFSAERTGGSVSTLTIQRTQQEDSAVYLCASSLEGTGGRGTQYFGPGTRLLVL.

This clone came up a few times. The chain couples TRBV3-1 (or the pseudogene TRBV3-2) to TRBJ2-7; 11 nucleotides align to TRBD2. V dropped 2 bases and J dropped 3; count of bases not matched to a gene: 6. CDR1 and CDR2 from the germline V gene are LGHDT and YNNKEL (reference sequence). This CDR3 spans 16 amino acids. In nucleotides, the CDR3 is TGTGCCAGCAGCCAAAACTCCGGGACTAGCGGCTACGAGCAGTACTTC. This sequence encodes CASSQNSGTSGYEQYF.

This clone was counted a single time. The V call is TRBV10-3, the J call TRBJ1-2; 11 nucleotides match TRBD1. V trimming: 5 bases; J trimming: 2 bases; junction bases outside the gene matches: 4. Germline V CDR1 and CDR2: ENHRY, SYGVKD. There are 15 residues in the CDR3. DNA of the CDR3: TGTGCCATCAGTAGCCGGGACAGGGGGAACTATGGCTACACCTTC. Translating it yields CAISSRDRGNYGYTF.

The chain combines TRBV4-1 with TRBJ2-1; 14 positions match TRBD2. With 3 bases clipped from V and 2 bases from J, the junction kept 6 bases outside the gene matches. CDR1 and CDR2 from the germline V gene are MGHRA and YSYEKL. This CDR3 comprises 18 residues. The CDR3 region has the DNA TGCGCCAGCAGCCAGCGACTAGCGGGGGGGCTTCCCTACAATGAGCAGTTCTTC. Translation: CASSQRLAGGLPYNEQFF.

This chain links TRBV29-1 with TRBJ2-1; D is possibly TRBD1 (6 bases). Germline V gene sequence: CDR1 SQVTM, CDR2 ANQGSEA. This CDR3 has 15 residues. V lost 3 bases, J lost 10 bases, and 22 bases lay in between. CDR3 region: CSVDGLGRGLLEQFF. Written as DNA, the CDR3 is TGCAGCGTTGACGGTCTGGGCAGGGGATTACTCGAGCAGTTCTTC.

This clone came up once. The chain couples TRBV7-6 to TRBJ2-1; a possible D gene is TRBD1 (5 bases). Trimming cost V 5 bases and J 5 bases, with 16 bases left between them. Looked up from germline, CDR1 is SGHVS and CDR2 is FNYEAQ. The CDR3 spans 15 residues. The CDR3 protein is CASSVLTGEDNEQFF. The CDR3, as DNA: TGTGCCAGCAGCGTTTTAACAGGCGAGGACAATGAGCAGTTCTTC.

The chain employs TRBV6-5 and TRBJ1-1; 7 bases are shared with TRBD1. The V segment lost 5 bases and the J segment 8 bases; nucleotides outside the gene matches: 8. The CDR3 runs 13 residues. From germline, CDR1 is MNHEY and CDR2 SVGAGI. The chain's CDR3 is CASSLDRGREAFF. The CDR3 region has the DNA TGTGCCAGCAGTCTCGATAGGGGGCGAGAAGCTTTCTTT.

This CDR3 is CSATYYTEAFF. As DNA, the CDR3 is TGCAGTGCTACTTACTACACTGAAGCTTTCTTT. This chain uses TRBV20-1 with TRBJ1-1; D not certain. CDR1 is DFQATT, CDR2 SNEGSKA, per germline (reference sequence). The ends were cut back, 4 bases at V and 3 bases at J, with 6 bases in the middle. The CDR3 covers 11 residues.

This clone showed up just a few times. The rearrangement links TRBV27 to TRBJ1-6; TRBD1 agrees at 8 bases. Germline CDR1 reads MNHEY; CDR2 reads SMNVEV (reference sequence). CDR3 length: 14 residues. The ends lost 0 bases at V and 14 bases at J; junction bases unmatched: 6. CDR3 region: CASSLSGGQVTLHF. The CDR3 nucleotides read TGTGCCAGCAGTTTATCAGGGGGACAGGTGACCCTCCACTTT.

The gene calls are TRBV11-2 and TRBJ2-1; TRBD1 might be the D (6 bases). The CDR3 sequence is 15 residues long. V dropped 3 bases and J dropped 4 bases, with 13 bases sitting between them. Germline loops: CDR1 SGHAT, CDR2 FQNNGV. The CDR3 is CASSLRGTYYNEQFF. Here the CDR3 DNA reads TGTGCCAGCAGCTTGAGGGGGACCTATTACAATGAGCAGTTCTTC.

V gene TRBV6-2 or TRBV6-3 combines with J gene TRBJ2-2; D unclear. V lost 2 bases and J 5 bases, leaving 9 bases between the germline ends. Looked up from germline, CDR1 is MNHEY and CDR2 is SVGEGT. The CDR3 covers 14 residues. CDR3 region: CASSYPRFTGELFF. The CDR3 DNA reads TGTGCCAGCAGTTACCCTAGGTTTACCGGGGAGCTGTTTTTT.

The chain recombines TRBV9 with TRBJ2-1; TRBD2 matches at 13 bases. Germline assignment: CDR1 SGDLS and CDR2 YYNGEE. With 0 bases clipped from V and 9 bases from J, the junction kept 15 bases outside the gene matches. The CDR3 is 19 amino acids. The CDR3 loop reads CASSVGTSGSFLFGVEQFF. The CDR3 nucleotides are TGTGCCAGCAGCGTAGGGACTAGCGGGAGCTTCCTCTTTGGTGTTGAGCAGTTCTTC.

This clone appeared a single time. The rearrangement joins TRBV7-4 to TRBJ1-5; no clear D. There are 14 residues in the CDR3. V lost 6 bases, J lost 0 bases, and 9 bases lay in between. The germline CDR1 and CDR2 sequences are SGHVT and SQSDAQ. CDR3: CASRRSYSNQPQHF. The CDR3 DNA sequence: TGTGCCAGCAGGCGGAGTTATAGCAATCAGCCCCAGCATTTT.

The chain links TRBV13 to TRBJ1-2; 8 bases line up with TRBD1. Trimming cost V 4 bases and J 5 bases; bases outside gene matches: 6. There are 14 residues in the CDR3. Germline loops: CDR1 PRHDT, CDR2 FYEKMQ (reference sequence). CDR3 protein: CASSSDRASYGYTF. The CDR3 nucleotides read TGTGCCAGCAGCTCGGACAGGGCGAGTTATGGCTACACCTTC.

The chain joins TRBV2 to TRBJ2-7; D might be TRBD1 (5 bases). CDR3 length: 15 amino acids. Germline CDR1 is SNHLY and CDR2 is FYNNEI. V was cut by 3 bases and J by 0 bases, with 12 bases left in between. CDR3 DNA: TGTGCCAGCAGTGACCGCAGGGTCAACTCCTACGAGCAGTACTTC. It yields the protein CASSDRRVNSYEQYF.

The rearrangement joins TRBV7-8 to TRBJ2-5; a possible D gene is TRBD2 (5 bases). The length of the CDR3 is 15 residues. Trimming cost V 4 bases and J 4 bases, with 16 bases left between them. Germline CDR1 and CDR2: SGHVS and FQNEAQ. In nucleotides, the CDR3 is TGTGCCAGCAGCTCCGCTCTCGGCAGCGGAGAGACCCAGTACTTC. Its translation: CASSSALGSGETQYF.

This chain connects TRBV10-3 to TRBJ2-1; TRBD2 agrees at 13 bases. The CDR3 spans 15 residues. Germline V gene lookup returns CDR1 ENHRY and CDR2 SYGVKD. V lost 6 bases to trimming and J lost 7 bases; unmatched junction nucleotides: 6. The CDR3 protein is CAISTSGGAGNEQFF. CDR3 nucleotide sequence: TGTGCCATCAGCACTAGCGGGGGGGCCGGGAATGAGCAGTTCTTC.

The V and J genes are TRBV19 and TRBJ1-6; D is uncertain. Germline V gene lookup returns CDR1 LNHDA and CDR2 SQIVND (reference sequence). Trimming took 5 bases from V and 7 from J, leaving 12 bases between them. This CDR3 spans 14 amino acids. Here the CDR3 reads CASSVEGWNSPLHF. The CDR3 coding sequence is TGTGCCAGTAGTGTGGAGGGTTGGAATTCACCCCTCCACTTT.

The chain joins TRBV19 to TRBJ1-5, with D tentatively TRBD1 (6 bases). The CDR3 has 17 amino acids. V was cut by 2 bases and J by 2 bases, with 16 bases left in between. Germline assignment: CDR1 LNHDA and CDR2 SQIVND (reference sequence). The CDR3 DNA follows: TGTGCCAGTAGTATACGCTCGAGAGGGGGTGGCAATCAGCCCCAGCATTTT. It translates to CASSIRSRGGGNQPQHF.

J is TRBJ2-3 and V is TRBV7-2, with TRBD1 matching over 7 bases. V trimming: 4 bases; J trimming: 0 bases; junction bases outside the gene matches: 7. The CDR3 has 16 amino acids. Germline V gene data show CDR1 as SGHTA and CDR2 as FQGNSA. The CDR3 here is CASSWQGGMSTDTQYF. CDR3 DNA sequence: TGTGCCAGCAGCTGGCAAGGGGGCATGAGCACAGATACGCAGTATTTT.

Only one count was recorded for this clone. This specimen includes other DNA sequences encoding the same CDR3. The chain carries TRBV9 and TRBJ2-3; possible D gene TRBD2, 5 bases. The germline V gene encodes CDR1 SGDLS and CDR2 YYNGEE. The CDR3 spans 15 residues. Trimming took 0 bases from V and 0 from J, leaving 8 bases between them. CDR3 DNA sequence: TGTGCCAGCAGCGTAGGAGGGTACAGCACAGATACGCAGTATTTT. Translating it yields CASSVGGYSTDTQYF.

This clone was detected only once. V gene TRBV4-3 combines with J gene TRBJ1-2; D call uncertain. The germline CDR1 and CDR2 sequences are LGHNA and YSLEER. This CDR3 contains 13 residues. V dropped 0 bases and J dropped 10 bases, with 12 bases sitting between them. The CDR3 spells CASSQDGARDYTF. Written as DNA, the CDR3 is TGCGCCAGCAGCCAAGATGGAGCTCGGGACTACACCTTC.